This T cell receptor beta chain is from a study of blood T cell repertoires in COVID-19. Study at large: Samples representing acute and convalescent COVID-19 were sourced from the United States, Italy and Spain. The analysed material was cDNA or gDNA that came from T cells, B-cell-depleted T cells, or PBMCs.

This clone was seen more than once but under ten times. Unmatched junction bases numbered 6, after V lost 3 bases and J lost 5 bases. The CDR3 covers 16 residues. Germline V gene data show CDR1 as SGHRS and CDR2 as YFSETQ. Measured with immunoSEQ multiplex PCR; TCRdb has only the in-frame clones, and not every one. The sample lists 80,000 or so clones; around 80% were seen once. Sequences were obtained from peripheral blood. This TCR was recovered from a woman in her 70s with acute or convalescent COVID-19. This chain uses TRBV5-1 with TRBJ2-5; TRBD2 agrees at 14 bases. The CDR3 loop reads CASSSGLAGVGETQYF. The DNA of the CDR3 is TGCGCCAGCAGCTCGGGACTAGCGGGAGTCGGTGAGACCCAGTACTTC.